The next 9 T cell receptor beta chains were all read from a single sample in a study of identical twins (dated by TCRdb to about 2016). The library was generated by 5' RACE. Data came from an Illumina HiSeq 2000. TCRdb ran its own pipeline on the public reads, namely fastp trimming at Q25 and MiXCR clone calling, and kept in-frame beta chains. Entries are consolidated by CDR3 protein sequence, retaining the most common genes and DNA. This sample has roughly 1,500,000 distinct CDR3 sequences in its table, and under 35% of those were observed once. The ten largest make up 0.25% to 0.3% of the sample. Sequenced sample: cord blood. These receptors were taken from a newborn girl in good health.

The genes are TRBV28 and TRBJ2-5, with TRBD1 identical over 7 bases. The CDR3 is made up of 14 amino acids. The J segment lost 3 bases and the V segment lost 3 bases, leaving 4 bases of the junction unmatched. Germline values: CDR1 MDHEN, CDR2 SYDVKM. The CDR3: CASSFEGAKETQYF. The CDR3 DNA sequence: TGTGCCAGCAGTTTCGAGGGGGCGAAAGAGACCCAGTACTTC. The full variable domain, its missing parts supplied by reference TRBV28 and TRBJ2-5, is DVKVTQSSRYLVKRTGEKVFLECVQDMDHENMFWYRQDPGLGLRLIYFSYDVKMKEKGDIPEGYSVSREKKERFSLILESASTNQTSMYLCASSFEGAKETQYFGPGTRLLVL.

This clonotype was counted ten times or more. The chain employs TRBV29-1 and TRBJ1-2; TRBD1 is a possible D gene (5 bases). V shed 7 bases and J shed 5 bases, with 17 bases lying between them. This CDR3 is 13 amino acids long. Germline V CDR1 and CDR2: SQVTM, ANQGSEA. The CDR3 DNA is TGCAGCGCCGAGGGGACGGGAAATTATGGCTACACCTTC. Translation gives CSAEGTGNYGYTF.

This clonotype turned up a few times. J is TRBJ2-1 and V is TRBV27; TRBD2 might be the D (6 bases). CDR3 length: 17 residues. Trimming stripped 3 bases from V and 0 bases from J, with 15 bases between. The germline CDR1 and CDR2 sequences are MNHEY and SMNVEV (reference sequence). DNA of the CDR3: TGTGCCAGCAGTTTCGCTCCCGACGGGGGCTCCTACAATGAGCAGTTCTTC. This codes for CASSFAPDGGSYNEQFF.

The chain uses TRBV2 and TRBJ2-3, with a weak D call TRBD1 (6 bases). Germline V gene sequence: CDR1 SNHLY, CDR2 FYNNEI. The V end lost 8 bases, the J end lost 0 bases, and 18 bases lay between the germline ends. The CDR3 totals 16 residues. This chain's CDR3 is CASGIHDRFSTDTQYF. CDR3 DNA sequence: TGTGCCAGCGGAATACACGACAGGTTTAGCACAGATACGCAGTATTTT.

The J gene is TRBJ2-7, the V gene TRBV6-1, with 9 positions matching TRBD1. The germline V gene encodes CDR1 MNHNS and CDR2 SASEGT. The J segment lost 3 bases and the V segment lost 11 bases, leaving 8 bases of the junction unmatched. This CDR3 spans 13 amino acids. CDR3 residues: CAVRDRAFYEQYF. The CDR3, as DNA: TGTGCCGTCCGGGACAGGGCCTTCTACGAGCAGTACTTC.

This clonotype was seen a single time. An end of the junction does not agree with germline; a read error may underlie this. The V call is TRBV6-1, the J call TRBJ1-5; TRBD1 is a possible D gene (5 bases). Germline V CDR1 and CDR2: MNHNS, SASEGT. The CDR3 extends over 16 amino acids. CDR3: CASSGDPSKINQPEHF. The DNA of the CDR3 is TGTGCCAGCAGTGGGGACCCCTCTAAGATCAATCAGCCCGAGCATTTT.

V usage is TRBV24-1 and J usage is TRBJ2-7; D remains unclear. Germline V gene data show CDR1 as KGHDR and CDR2 as SFDVKD. This CDR3 contains 16 residues. Trimming took off 4 bases at V and 7 bases at J, with 22 bases between the two ends. The CDR3 region has the DNA TGTGCCACCAGTGAGGCAGCCGCCGGGTCCTACAATGAGCAGTACTTC. As protein: CATSEAAAGSYNEQYF.

V gene TRBV5-4 combines with J gene TRBJ1-2; 8 bases are a match to TRBD1. CDR1 and CDR2 from the germline V gene are SGHNT and YYREEE (reference sequence). This CDR3 spans 14 amino acids. The ends lost 4 bases at V and 10 bases at J; junction bases unmatched: 12. CDR3 amino acids: CASSLLIRGLDYTF. CDR3 coding DNA: TGTGCCAGCAGCCTTCTGATCAGGGGGCTAGACTACACCTTC.

The table lists this clonotype with a few counts. The rearrangement joins TRBV15 to TRBJ1-2, with D unclear. V was clipped by 0 bases and J by 4 bases, with 9 bases between them. CDR3 size: 14 residues. Germline V gene sequence: CDR1 LNHNV, CDR2 YYDKDF (reference sequence). CDR3 bases: TGTGCCACCAGCAGAGAACAGCCCACCTATGGCTACACCTTC. Protein sequence: CATSREQPTYGYTF.